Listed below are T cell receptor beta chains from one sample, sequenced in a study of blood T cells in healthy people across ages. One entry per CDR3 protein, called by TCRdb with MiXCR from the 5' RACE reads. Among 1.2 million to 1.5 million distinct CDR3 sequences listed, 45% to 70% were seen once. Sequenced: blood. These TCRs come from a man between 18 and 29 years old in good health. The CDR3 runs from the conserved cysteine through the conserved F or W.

CDR3 protein: CASSQGPFTYF
V gene: TRBV14
J gene: TRBJ2-3

CDR3 protein: CASSQVEGTWLAGVHEQFF
V gene: TRBV4-1
J gene: TRBJ2-1

CDR3 protein: CASSAPGHPSSYEQYF
V gene: TRBV7-9
J gene: TRBJ2-7

CDR3 protein: CSVEVWSPQTEGSGANVLTF
V gene: TRBV29-1
J gene: TRBJ2-6

CDR3 protein: CASSSGTGAMGTDTQYF
V gene: TRBV5-1
J gene: TRBJ2-3

CDR3 protein: CSVERDLGPGANVLTF
V gene: TRBV29-1
J gene: TRBJ2-6

CDR3 protein: CAISEPDRGRTGELFF
V gene: TRBV10-3
J gene: TRBJ2-2

CDR3 protein: CSATKGQGRETQYF
V gene: TRBV20-1
J gene: TRBJ2-5

CDR3 protein: CASSLPGNSYEQYF
V gene: TRBV7-9
J gene: TRBJ2-7

CDR3 protein: CAIMGQGDNEQFF
V gene: TRBV10-3
J gene: TRBJ2-1

CDR3 protein: CVTSAGGYTGELFF
V gene: TRBV24-1
J gene: TRBJ2-2

CDR3 protein: CASSSEDSNQPQHF
V gene: TRBV7-9
J gene: TRBJ1-5

CDR3 protein: CASSPPLRGGETQYF
V gene: TRBV4-3
J gene: TRBJ2-5

CDR3 protein: CSANHDRGITDTQYF
V gene: TRBV20-1
J gene: TRBJ2-3

CDR3 protein: CSARGGSGHNEQFF
V gene: TRBV20-1
J gene: TRBJ2-1

CDR3 protein: CASSGPQSGPEQYF
V gene: TRBV6-1
J gene: TRBJ2-7

CDR3 protein: CASRGGMKVSYNSPLHF
V gene: TRBV4-1
J gene: TRBJ1-6

CDR3 protein: CAGKTGNNEQFF
V gene: TRBV6-1
J gene: TRBJ2-1

CDR3 protein: CASSIQQSTDTQYF
V gene: TRBV6-4
J gene: TRBJ2-3

CDR3 protein: CATSDPRANQPQHF
V gene: TRBV24-1
J gene: TRBJ1-5

CDR3 protein: CASSSSSSGANYEQYF
V gene: TRBV5-1
J gene: -

CDR3 protein: CASTLGDRHNEQFF
V gene: TRBV28
J gene: TRBJ2-1

CDR3 protein: CSARKGPGFQETQYF
V gene: TRBV20-1
J gene: TRBJ2-5

CDR3 protein: CASSHSEGWRKETQYF
V gene: TRBV3-1
J gene: TRBJ2-5

CDR3 protein: CASSQGLRGGRGETQYF
V gene: TRBV3-1
J gene: TRBJ2-5

CDR3 protein: CASRDRGLGYTF
V gene: TRBV12-3/TRBV12-4
J gene: TRBJ1-2

CDR3 protein: CASSLGISGGDTQYF
V gene: TRBV5-1
J gene: TRBJ2-3

CDR3 protein: CASSILRGTGPYGYTF
V gene: TRBV12-3/TRBV12-4
J gene: TRBJ1-2

CDR3 protein: CATSRIEEEQYF
V gene: TRBV15
J gene: TRBJ2-7

CDR3 protein: CASRGLRETQYF
V gene: TRBV6-5
J gene: TRBJ2-5

CDR3 protein: CASTWGGANYNSPLHF
V gene: TRBV5-6
J gene: TRBJ1-6

CDR3 protein: CAISRGLAGINTDTQYF
V gene: TRBV10-3
J gene: TRBJ2-3

CDR3 protein: CASSLRTSGGAGNEQFF
V gene: TRBV3-1
J gene: TRBJ2-1

CDR3 protein: CASSILFAGGGPDTQYF
V gene: TRBV19
J gene: TRBJ2-3

CDR3 protein: CASRRGRGMFDYGYTF
V gene: TRBV7-8
J gene: TRBJ1-2

CDR3 protein: CASTPSSQTGELFF
V gene: TRBV3-1
J gene: TRBJ2-2

CDR3 protein: CASRLTLGTAYGYTF
V gene: TRBV28
J gene: TRBJ1-2

CDR3 protein: CASSQGTGGSSYEQYF
V gene: TRBV4-2
J gene: TRBJ2-7

CDR3 protein: CASNLLTASYNEQFF
V gene: TRBV7-9
J gene: TRBJ2-1

CDR3 protein: CASSYRGTGAPEQYF
V gene: TRBV6-5
J gene: TRBJ2-7

CDR3 protein: CASSLIGAEAFF
V gene: TRBV12-3/TRBV12-4
J gene: TRBJ1-1

CDR3 protein: CASSRQQSHEQYF
V gene: TRBV7-2
J gene: TRBJ2-7

CDR3 protein: CASSPGTRTNEKLFF
V gene: TRBV14
J gene: TRBJ1-4

CDR3 protein: CASAQWSNYGYTF
V gene: TRBV28
J gene: TRBJ1-2

CDR3 protein: CASNKDLNSPETQYF
V gene: TRBV21-1
J gene: TRBJ2-5

CDR3 protein: CASSEASAGINQPQHF
V gene: TRBV2
J gene: TRBJ1-5

CDR3 protein: CASSPSTSGKNEQFF
V gene: TRBV7-2
J gene: TRBJ2-1

CDR3 protein: CASSFPTAKEQETQYF
V gene: TRBV7-9
J gene: TRBJ2-5

CDR3 protein: CAISGDVETQYF
V gene: TRBV10-3
J gene: -

CDR3 protein: CSARQGNEQFF
V gene: TRBV20-1
J gene: TRBJ2-1

CDR3 protein: CSVVGQVGSSYNEQFF
V gene: TRBV29-1
J gene: TRBJ2-1

CDR3 protein: CAISERGQGFGEQYF
V gene: TRBV10-3
J gene: TRBJ2-7

CDR3 protein: CASSQEAKGTTPHGYTF
V gene: TRBV4-2
J gene: TRBJ1-2

CDR3 protein: CASISEGWDTEAFF
V gene: TRBV7-9
J gene: TRBJ1-1

CDR3 protein: CASSLFLGDSYEQYF
V gene: TRBV5-1
J gene: TRBJ2-7

CDR3 protein: CASSLRQASYEQYF
V gene: TRBV4-2
J gene: TRBJ2-7

CDR3 protein: CASSSRGMGSPWSYTF
V gene: TRBV3-1
J gene: TRBJ1-2

CDR3 protein: CASSLGGDSYNEQFF
V gene: TRBV12-3/TRBV12-4
J gene: TRBJ2-1